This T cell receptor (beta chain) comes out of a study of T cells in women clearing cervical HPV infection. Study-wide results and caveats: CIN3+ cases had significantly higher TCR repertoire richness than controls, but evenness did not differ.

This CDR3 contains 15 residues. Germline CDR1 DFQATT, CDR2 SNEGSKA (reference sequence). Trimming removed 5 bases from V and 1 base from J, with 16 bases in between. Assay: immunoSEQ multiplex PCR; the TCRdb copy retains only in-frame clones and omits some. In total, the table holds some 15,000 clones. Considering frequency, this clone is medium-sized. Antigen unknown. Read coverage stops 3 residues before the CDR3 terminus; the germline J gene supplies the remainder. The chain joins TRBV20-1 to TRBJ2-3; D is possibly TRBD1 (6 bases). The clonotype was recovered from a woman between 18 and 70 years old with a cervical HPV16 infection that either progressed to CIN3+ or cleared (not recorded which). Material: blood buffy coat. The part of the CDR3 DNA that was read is TGCAGTGCTCCTGATCGGGGACAACGCACAGATACG. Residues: CSAPDRGQRTDT. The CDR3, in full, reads CSAPDRGQRTDTQYF.